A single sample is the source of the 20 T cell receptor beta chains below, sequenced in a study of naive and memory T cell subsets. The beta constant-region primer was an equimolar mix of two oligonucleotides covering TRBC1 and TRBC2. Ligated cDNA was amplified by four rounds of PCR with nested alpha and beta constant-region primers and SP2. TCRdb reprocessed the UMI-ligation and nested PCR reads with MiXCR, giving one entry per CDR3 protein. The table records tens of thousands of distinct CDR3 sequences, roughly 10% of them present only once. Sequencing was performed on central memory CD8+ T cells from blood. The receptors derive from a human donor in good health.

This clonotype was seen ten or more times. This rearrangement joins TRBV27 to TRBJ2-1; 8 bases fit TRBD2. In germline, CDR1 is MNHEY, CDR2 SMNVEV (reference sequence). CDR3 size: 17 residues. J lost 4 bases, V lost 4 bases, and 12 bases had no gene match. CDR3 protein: CASSSTRFSGVYNEQFF. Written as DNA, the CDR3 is TGTGCCAGCAGTTCCACACGGTTTAGCGGGGTGTACAATGAGCAGTTCTTC.

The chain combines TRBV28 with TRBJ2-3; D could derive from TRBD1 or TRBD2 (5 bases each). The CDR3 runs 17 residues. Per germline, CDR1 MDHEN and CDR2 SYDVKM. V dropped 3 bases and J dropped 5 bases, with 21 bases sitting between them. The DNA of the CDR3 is TGTGCCAGCAGTTTCCTTCGACTAAGCCAAGACAGAGATACGCAGTATTTT. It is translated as CASSFLRLSQDRDTQYF.

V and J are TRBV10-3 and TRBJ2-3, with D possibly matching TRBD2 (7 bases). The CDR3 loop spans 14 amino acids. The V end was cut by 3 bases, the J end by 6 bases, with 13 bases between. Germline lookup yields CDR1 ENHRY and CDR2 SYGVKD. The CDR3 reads CAISDGGGGDTQYF. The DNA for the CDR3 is TGTGCCATCAGTGATGGAGGGGGAGGGGATACGCAGTATTTT.

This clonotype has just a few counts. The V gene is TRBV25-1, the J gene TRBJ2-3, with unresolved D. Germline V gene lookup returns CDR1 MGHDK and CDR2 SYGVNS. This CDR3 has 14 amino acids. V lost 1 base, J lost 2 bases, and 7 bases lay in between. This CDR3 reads CASSEFSLTDTQYF. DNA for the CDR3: TGTGCCAGCAGTGAATTCTCCCTCACAGATACGCAGTATTTT.

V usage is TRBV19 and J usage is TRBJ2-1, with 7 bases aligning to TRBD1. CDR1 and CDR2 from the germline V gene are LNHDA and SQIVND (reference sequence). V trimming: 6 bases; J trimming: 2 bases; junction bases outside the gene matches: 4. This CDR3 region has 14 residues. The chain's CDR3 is CASSHRGPYNEQFF. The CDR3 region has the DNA TGTGCCAGTAGCCACAGGGGTCCCTACAATGAGCAGTTCTTC.

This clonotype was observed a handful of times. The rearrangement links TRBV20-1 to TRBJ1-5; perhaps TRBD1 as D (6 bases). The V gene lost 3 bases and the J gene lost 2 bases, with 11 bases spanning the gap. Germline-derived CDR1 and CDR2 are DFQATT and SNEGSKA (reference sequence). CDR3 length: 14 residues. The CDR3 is CSARGALGNQPQHF. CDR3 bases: TGCAGTGCTAGGGGGGCTCTAGGCAATCAGCCCCAGCATTTT.

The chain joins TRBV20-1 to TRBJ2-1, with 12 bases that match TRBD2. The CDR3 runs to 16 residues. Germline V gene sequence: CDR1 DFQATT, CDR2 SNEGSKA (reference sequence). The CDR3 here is CSGLLWLAGGGSEQFF. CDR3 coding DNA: TGCAGCGGGCTTCTTTGGCTAGCGGGAGGGGGAAGTGAGCAGTTCTTC.

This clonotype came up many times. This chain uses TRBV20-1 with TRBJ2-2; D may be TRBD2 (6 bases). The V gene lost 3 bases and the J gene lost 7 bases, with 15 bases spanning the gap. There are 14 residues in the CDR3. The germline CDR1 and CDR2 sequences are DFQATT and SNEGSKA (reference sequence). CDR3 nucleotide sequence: TGCAGTGCTAGTGGGCCCTGGGAGGTCGGGGAGCTGTTTTTT. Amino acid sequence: CSASGPWEVGELFF.

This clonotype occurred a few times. DNA for the CDR3: TGTGCCAGCAGATTACAGGGGTTACCAGCCAAAAACATTCAGTACTTC. This codes for CASRLQGLPAKNIQYF. The chain recombines TRBV2 with TRBJ2-4; TRBD1 aligns across 7 bases. The CDR3 covers 16 residues. Germline V gene sequence: CDR1 SNHLY, CDR2 FYNNEI. V trimming: 6 bases; J trimming: 0 bases; junction bases outside the gene matches: 8. The full variable domain, rest sourced from reference TRBV2 and TRBJ2-4, is EPEVTQTPSHQVTQMGQEVILRCVPISNHLYFYWYRQILGQKVEFLVSFYNNEISEKSEIFDDQFSVERPDGSNFTLKIRSTKLEDSAMYFCASRLQGLPAKNIQYFGAGTRLSVL.

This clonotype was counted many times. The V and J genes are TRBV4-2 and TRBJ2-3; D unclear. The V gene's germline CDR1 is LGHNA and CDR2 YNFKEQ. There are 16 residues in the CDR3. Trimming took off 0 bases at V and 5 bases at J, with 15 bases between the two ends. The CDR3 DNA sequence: TGTGCCAGCAGCCAAGAAGTCCAGCGAGGAGAAGATACGCAGTATTTT. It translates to CASSQEVQRGEDTQYF.

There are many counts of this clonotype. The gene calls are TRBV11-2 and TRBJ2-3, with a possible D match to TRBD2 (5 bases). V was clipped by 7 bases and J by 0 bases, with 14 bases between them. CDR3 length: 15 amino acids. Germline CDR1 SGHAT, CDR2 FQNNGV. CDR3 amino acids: CASNSGEASTDTQYF. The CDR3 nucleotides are TGTGCCAGCAATTCCGGGGAAGCTAGCACAGATACGCAGTATTTT.

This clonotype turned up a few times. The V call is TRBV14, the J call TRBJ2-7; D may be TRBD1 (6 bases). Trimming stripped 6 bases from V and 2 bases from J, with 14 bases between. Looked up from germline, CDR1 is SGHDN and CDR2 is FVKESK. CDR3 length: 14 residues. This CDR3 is CASRQTGSPYEQYF. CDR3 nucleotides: TGTGCCAGCAGGCAAACAGGGAGTCCCTACGAGCAGTACTTC. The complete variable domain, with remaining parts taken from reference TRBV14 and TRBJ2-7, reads EAGVTQFPSHSVIEKGQTVTLRCDPISGHDNLYWYRRVMGKEIKFLLHFVKESKQDESGMPNNRFLAERTGGTYSTLKVQPAELEDSGVYFCASRQTGSPYEQYFGPGTRLTVT.

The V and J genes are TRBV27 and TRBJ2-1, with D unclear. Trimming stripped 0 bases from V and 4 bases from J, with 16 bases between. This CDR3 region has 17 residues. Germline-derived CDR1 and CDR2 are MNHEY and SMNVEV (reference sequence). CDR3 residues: CASSLSILEARYNEQFF. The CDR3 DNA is TGTGCCAGCAGTTTATCTATCCTAGAAGCTCGATACAATGAGCAGTTCTTC.

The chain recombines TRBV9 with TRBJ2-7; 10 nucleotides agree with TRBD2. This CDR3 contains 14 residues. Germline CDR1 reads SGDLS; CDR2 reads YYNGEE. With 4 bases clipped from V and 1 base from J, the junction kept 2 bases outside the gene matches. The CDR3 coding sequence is TGTGCCAGCAGCCTAGCGGGAGTATCCTACGAGCAGTACTTC. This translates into CASSLAGVSYEQYF.

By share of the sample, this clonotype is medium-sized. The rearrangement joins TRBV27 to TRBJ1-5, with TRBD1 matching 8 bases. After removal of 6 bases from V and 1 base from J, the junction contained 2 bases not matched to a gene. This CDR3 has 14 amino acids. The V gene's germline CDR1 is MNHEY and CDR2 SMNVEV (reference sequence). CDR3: CASRQGASNQPQHF. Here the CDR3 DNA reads TGTGCCAGCAGGCAGGGGGCGAGCAATCAGCCCCAGCATTTT.

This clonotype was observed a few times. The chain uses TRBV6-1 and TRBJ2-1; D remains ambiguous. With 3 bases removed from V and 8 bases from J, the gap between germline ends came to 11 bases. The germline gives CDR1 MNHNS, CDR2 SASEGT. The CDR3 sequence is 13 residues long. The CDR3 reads CASSEAIFDEQFF. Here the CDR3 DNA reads TGTGCCAGCAGTGAGGCAATTTTCGATGAGCAGTTCTTC.

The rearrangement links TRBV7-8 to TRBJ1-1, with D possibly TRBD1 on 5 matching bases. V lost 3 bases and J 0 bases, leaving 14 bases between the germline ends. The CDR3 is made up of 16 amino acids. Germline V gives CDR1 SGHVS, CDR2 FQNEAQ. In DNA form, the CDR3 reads TGTGCCAGCAGCTTGACTGTAGGGGCGGTGAACACTGAAGCTTTCTTT. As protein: CASSLTVGAVNTEAFF.

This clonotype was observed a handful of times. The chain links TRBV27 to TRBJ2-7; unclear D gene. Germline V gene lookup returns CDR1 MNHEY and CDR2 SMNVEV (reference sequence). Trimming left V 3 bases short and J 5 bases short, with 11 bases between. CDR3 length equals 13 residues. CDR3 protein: CASSFRARDEQYF. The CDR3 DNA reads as TGTGCCAGCAGTTTCCGGGCCCGGGACGAGCAGTACTTC.

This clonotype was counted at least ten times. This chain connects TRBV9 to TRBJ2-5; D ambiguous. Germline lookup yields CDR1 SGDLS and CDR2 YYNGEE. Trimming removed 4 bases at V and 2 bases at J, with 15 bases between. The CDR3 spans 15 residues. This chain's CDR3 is CASSPEMNRQETQYF. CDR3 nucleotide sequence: TGTGCCAGCAGCCCAGAGATGAACAGACAAGAGACCCAGTACTTC.

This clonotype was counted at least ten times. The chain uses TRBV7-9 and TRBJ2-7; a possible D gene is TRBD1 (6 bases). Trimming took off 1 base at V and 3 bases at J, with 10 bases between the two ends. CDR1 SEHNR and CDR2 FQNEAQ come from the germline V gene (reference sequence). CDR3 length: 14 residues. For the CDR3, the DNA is TGTGCCAGCAGCTTAGTACGGACAGACTACGAGCAGTACTTC. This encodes CASSLVRTDYEQYF.